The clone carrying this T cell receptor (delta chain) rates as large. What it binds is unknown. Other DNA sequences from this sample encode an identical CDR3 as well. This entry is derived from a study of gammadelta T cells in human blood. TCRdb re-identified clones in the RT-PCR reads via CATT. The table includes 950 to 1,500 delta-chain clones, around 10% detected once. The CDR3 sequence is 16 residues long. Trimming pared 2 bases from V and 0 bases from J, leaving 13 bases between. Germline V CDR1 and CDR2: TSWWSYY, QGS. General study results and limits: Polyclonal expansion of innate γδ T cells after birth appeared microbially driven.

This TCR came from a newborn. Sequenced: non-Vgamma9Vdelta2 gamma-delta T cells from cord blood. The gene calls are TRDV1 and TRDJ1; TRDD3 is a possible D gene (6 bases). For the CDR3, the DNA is TGTGCTCTTGGGGAAGGCGAGCGGGGATACACCGATAAACTCATCTTT. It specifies CALGEGERGYTDKLIF.